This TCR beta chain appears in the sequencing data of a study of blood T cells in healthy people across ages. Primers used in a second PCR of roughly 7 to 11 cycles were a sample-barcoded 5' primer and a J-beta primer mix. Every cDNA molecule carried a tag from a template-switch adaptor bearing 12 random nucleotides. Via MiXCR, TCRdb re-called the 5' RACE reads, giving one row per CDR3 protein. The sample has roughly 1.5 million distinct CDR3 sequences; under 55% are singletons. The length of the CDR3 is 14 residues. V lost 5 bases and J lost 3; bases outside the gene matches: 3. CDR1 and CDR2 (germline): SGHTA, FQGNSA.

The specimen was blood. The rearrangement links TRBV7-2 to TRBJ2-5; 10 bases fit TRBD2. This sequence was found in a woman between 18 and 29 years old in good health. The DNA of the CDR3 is TGTGCCAGCAGCACTAGCGGGAATAAAGAGACCCAGTACTTC. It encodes CASSTSGNKETQYF. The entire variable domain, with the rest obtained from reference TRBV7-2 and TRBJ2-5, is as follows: GAGVSQSPSNKVTEKGKDVELRCDPISGHTALYWYRQSLGQGLEFLIYFQGNSAPDKSGLPSDRFSAERTGGSVSTLTIQRTQQEDSAVYLCASSTSGNKETQYFGPGTRLLVL.